The next 18 T cell receptor beta chains were all read from a single sample in a study of PD-1 blockade in classical Hodgkin lymphoma. Time point noted: cycle 4 day 1 (C4D1), after less than 7 weeks of nivolumab. Following autologous stem cell transplantation, relapse occurred in every patient, and exposure to brentuximab vedotin varied. Method: immunoSEQ multiplex PCR; TCRdb's copy keeps in-frame clones and lacks some. This sample has tens of thousands of clones, with more than 90% found just once. The sequencing here drew on peripheral blood mononuclear cells (PBMCs), taken before the fourth cycle of nivolumab. The receptors were gathered from a human donor with classical Hodgkin lymphoma.

The chain joins TRBV7-9 to TRBJ1-1, with D possibly TRBD1 on 5 matching bases. The CDR3 sequence is 14 residues long. Trimming pared 2 bases from V and 4 bases from J, leaving 11 bases between. Germline values: CDR1 SEHNR, CDR2 FQNEAQ (reference sequence). The CDR3: CASSLRWGGTEAFF. The CDR3 DNA sequence: TGTGCCAGCAGCTTACGGTGGGGGGGCACTGAAGCTTTCTTT.

CDR3 protein: CASSRWGSPADTQYF. The CDR3 coding sequence is TGTGCCAGCAGTCGGTGGGGGTCCCCCGCAGATACGCAGTATTTT. This rearrangement joins TRBV25-1 to TRBJ2-3; D tentatively reads TRBD1 or TRBD2 (5 bases each). Per germline, CDR1 MGHDK and CDR2 SYGVNS. CDR3 length equals 15 residues. With 5 bases removed from V and 4 bases from J, the gap between germline ends came to 16 bases.

The chain is built from TRBV5-1 and TRBJ2-1, with D possibly TRBD2 on 5 matching bases. Germline V CDR1 and CDR2: SGHRS, YFSETQ. V lost 0 bases and J lost 1, with 8 bases in between. The CDR3 is made up of 15 amino acids. CDR3 in amino acids: CASSLAGESYNEQFF. The DNA of the CDR3 is TGCGCCAGCAGCTTGGCCGGGGAGTCCTACAATGAGCAGTTCTTC.

V and J are TRBV7-9 and TRBJ2-3; D is perhaps TRBD1 (6 bases). Trimming shortened V by 7 bases and J by 4 bases, and 21 bases separated the two germline ends. The CDR3 is made up of 16 amino acids. Germline CDR1 and CDR2: SEHNR and FQNEAQ (reference sequence). This CDR3 reads CASIRPHPGGPDTQYF. The CDR3 DNA reads as TGTGCCAGCATAAGACCTCATCCTGGGGGCCCAGATACGCAGTATTTT.

The chain carries TRBV7-8 and TRBJ2-7; D gene uncertain. Germline assignment: CDR1 SGHVS and CDR2 FQNEAQ. V lost 8 bases, J lost 3 bases, and 8 bases lay in between. The CDR3 extends over 11 amino acids. CDR3 residues: CASSQHYEQYF. CDR3 in DNA: TGTGCCAGCTCCCAGCACTACGAGCAGTACTTC.

The sample holds one count of this clone. The chain has TRBV9 and TRBJ2-1, with TRBD2 identical over 7 bases. Looked up from germline, CDR1 is SGDLS and CDR2 is YYNGEE. The CDR3 is 16 amino acids. J lost 10 bases, V lost 1 base, and 14 bases had no gene match. The CDR3 DNA sequence: TGTGCCAGCAGCGTACGTAGTTGGGGGGGTATCGAGGAGCAGTTCTTC. Its translation: CASSVRSWGGIEEQFF.

The gene calls are TRBV10-1 and TRBJ2-3; D is perhaps TRBD1 (7 bases). CDR1 and CDR2 (germline): WNHNN, SYGVQD (reference sequence). The V end was cut by 2 bases, the J end by 1 base, with 10 bases between. CDR3 length: 15 amino acids. CDR3 region: CASSERGTGTDTQYF. The CDR3 nucleotides are TGCGCCAGCAGTGAGCGGGGGACAGGCACAGATACGCAGTATTTT.

The chain joins TRBV4-2 to TRBJ2-3; TRBD1 or TRBD2 may be the D gene (5 bases each). Germline assignment: CDR1 LGHNA and CDR2 YNFKEQ. V dropped 4 bases and J dropped 4 bases, with 18 bases sitting between them. The CDR3 runs 16 residues. The CDR3 sequence is CASSRAAGGEADTQYF. The CDR3, as DNA: TGTGCCAGCAGCCGGGCAGCTGGGGGTGAGGCAGATACGCAGTATTTT.

The J gene is TRBJ2-7, the V gene TRBV10-3; D perhaps matches TRBD2 (6 bases). Trimming left V 6 bases short and J 0 bases short, with 12 bases between. The CDR3 loop spans 14 amino acids. Germline lookup yields CDR1 ENHRY and CDR2 SYGVKD. In DNA form, the CDR3 reads TGTGCCATCAGGGATAGCGGCAGCTCCTACGAGCAGTACTTC. It yields the protein CAIRDSGSSYEQYF.

This clone occurred a few times. This chain uses TRBV7-8 with TRBJ1-2; D might be TRBD1 (6 bases). The germline V and J ends were trimmed by 5 bases and 5 bases, with 18 bases remaining between them. This CDR3 has 15 amino acids. Germline values: CDR1 SGHVS, CDR2 FQNEAQ. CDR3 DNA: TGTGCCAGCAGCCTCCATGCGGGGGCGGGTTATGGCTACACCTTC. Translation gives CASSLHAGAGYGYTF.

The rearrangement links TRBV28 to TRBJ2-7, with 12 bases fitting TRBD2. CDR1 is MDHEN, CDR2 SYDVKM, per germline. The CDR3 covers 17 residues. The V gene end was trimmed by 3 bases and the J gene end by 7 bases; junction bases not matched to a gene: 13. CDR3 amino acids: CASSFRTRTSGVGEQYF. Here the CDR3 DNA reads TGTGCCAGCAGTTTCCGTACCCGGACTAGCGGGGTGGGGGAGCAGTACTTC.

V usage is TRBV28 and J usage is TRBJ2-7; 12 positions agree with TRBD2. The CDR3 is 18 amino acids. Trimming took 8 bases from V and 0 from J; bases not matched to a gene: 14. Germline values: CDR1 MDHEN, CDR2 SYDVKM. The CDR3 nucleotides read TGTGCCAGCTCCATTTTTAGACTAGCGGGAGAGCTCTCCTACGAGCAGTACTTC. Amino acid sequence: CASSIFRLAGELSYEQYF.

The CDR3 bases are TGTGCCAGCAGCCAAGTTCTGGCGGGAACAGATACGCAGTATTTT. Amino acids: CASSQVLAGTDTQYF. The J gene is TRBJ2-3, the V gene TRBV4-2; maybe TRBD2 (6 bases). Trimming left V 1 base short and J 3 bases short, with 11 bases between. The germline V gene has CDR1 LGHNA and CDR2 YNFKEQ. The CDR3 loop spans 15 amino acids.

This rearrangement joins TRBV5-4 to TRBJ2-7; a weak D match, TRBD1 (5 bases). The germline V gene has CDR1 SGHNT and CDR2 YYREEE (reference sequence). The CDR3 has 12 residues. The V end lost 4 bases, the J end lost 4 bases, and 9 bases lay between the germline ends. CDR3 coding DNA: TGTGCCAGCAGCCTAGACAGATACGAGCAGTACTTC. It translates to CASSLDRYEQYF.

This rearrangement joins TRBV14 to TRBJ1-4; D is uncertain. The CDR3 is 15 residues long. Trimming stripped 4 bases from V and 4 bases from J, with 13 bases between. In germline, CDR1 is SGHDN, CDR2 FVKESK. The CDR3 DNA reads as TGTGCCAGCAGCCGAACACCCACCCTTAATGAAAAACTGTTTTTT. It translates to CASSRTPTLNEKLFF.

This rearrangement joins TRBV19 to TRBJ2-7; tentatively, D is TRBD1 (5 bases). The CDR3 runs to 13 residues. V lost 4 bases and J 6 bases, leaving 13 bases between the germline ends. Germline loops: CDR1 LNHDA, CDR2 SQIVND (reference sequence). CDR3 sequence: CASSNVQAGEQYF. DNA of the CDR3: TGTGCCAGTAGTAACGTACAGGCTGGCGAGCAGTACTTC. Full variable domain (remainder filled in from reference TRBV19 and TRBJ2-7): DGGITQSPKYLFRKEGQNVTLSCEQNLNHDAMYWYRQDPGQGLRLIYYSQIVNDFQKGDIAEGYSVSREKKESFPLTVTSAQKNPTAFYLCASSNVQAGEQYFGPGTRLTVT.

The chain employs TRBV7-2 and TRBJ2-1, with D possibly matching TRBD2 (6 bases). Germline lookup yields CDR1 SGHTA and CDR2 FQGNSA. The CDR3 length is 14 residues. V was cut by 4 bases and J by 3 bases, with 10 bases left in between. CDR3 coding DNA: TGTGCCAGCAGCTCCGGGGGTTTCTACAATGAGCAGTTCTTC. Translated: CASSSGGFYNEQFF.

This chain uses TRBV28 with TRBJ2-5; D tentatively reads TRBD1 or TRBD2 (6 bases each). Germline CDR1 is MDHEN and CDR2 is SYDVKM. The CDR3 is made up of 13 amino acids. V lost 7 bases to trimming and J lost 4 bases, with 13 bases between them. This CDR3 is CASNWRGIETQYF. The CDR3 DNA is TGTGCCAGCAACTGGAGGGGGATAGAGACCCAGTACTTC. Variable domain in full (rest from reference TRBV28 and TRBJ2-5): DVKVTQSSRYLVKRTGEKVFLECVQDMDHENMFWYRQDPGLGLRLIYFSYDVKMKEKGDIPEGYSVSREKKERFSLILESASTNQTSMYLCASNWRGIETQYFGPGTRLLVL.